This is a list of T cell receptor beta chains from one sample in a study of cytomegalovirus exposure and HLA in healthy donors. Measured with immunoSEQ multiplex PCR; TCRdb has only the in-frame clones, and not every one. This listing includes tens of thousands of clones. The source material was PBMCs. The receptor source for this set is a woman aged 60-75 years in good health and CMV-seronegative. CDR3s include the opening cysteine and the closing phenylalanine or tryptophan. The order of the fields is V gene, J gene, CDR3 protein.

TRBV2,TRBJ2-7,CASGRGGEQYF
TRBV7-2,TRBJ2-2,CASSLPRGLGTGELFF
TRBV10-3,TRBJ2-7,CAISRLAEEGEQYF
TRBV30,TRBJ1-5,CAWNFKAVTGQPQHF
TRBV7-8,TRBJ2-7,CASSLASGDVYEQYF
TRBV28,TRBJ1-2,CASSVLYGYTF
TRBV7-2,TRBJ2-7,CASSLGTGSYEQYF
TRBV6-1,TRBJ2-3,CASDGTGGITDTQYF
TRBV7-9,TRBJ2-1,CASSLVPWTSGDYNEQFF
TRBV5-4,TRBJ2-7,CASSLGLTYEQYF
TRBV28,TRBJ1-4,CASSRQVTQREKLFF
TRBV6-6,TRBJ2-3,CASSTSGTVTDTQYF
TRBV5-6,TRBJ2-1,CASSFGQYNEQFF
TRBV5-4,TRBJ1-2,CASSPTRTGNGYTF
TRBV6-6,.,CASSYNYEQYF
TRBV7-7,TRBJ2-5,CASSEDRETQYF
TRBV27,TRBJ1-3,CASSLEGGGNTIYF
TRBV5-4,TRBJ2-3,CASISRDRSPDTQYF
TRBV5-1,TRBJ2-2,CASSLEGAKNTGELFF
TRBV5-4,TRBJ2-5,CASSPLAGGNGEQYF
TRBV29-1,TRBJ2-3,CSVGQPRLSTDTQYF
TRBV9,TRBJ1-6,CASSVGSSYNSPLHF
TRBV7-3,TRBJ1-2,CASSSQGSDYGYTF
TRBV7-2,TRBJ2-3,CASSRSLAVGTDTQYF
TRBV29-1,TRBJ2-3,CSVEWGEGTDTQYF
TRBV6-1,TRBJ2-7,CASSEGGWSSYEQYF
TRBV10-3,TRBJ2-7,CAISEVEVYEQYF
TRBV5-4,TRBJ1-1,CASSAGQGVTEAFF
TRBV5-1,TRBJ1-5,CASSLTGSFNQPQHF
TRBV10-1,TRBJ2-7,CASTRRQGYEQYF
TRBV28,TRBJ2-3,CASSLPGVGTDTQYF
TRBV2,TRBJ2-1,CASSLDYQTYNEQFF
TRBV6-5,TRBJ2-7,CASSYTGLVSEQYF
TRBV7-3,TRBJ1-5,CASLREGQNRGNQPQHF
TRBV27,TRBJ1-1,CASSSEQLLNTEAFF
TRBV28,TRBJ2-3,CASEGVYTQYF
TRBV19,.,CASSIREGNEQYF
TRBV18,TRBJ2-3,CASSPRDRDHNTQYF
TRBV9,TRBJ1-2,CASSPQGDRPRGYTF
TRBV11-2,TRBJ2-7,CASSLVTGEQYF
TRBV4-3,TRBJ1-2,CASSQDSQGARVGYTF